The next 20 T cell receptor beta chains were all read from a single sample in a study of T cells in Graves' hyperthyroidism and ophthalmopathy. There were TCR beta CDR3 regions amplified from RNA transcripts. First-round RT-PCR targeting the TCR CDR3 was performed with the HTBI primer set. In TCRdb, the multiplex PCR reads were re-called with MiXCR into one record per CDR3 protein. The sample carries a few hundred thousand distinct CDR3 sequences, approximately 15% recorded once. The source material was blood. The receptors derive from a young woman with Graves' ophthalmopathy.

This clonotype was found a few times. The V call is TRBV28, the J call TRBJ2-7; possible D gene TRBD2, 7 bases. CDR1 and CDR2 (germline): MDHEN, SYDVKM. Trimming took off 6 bases at V and 4 bases at J, with 16 bases between the two ends. The CDR3 extends over 14 amino acids. In DNA, the CDR3 is TGTGCCAGCAGCGTTGGGGGGGCTAGGTACGAGCAGTACTTC. Translating it yields CASSVGGARYEQYF. The complete variable domain, with remaining parts taken from reference TRBV28 and TRBJ2-7, reads DVKVTQSSRYLVKRTGEKVFLECVQDMDHENMFWYRQDPGLGLRLIYFSYDVKMKEKGDIPEGYSVSREKKERFSLILESASTNQTSMYLCASSVGGARYEQYFGPGTRLTVT.

The sample holds many counts of this clonotype. The CDR3 DNA sequence: TGTGCCAGCAGCCCCCGGGGGAGCTCCTATAATTCACCCCTCCACTTT. Encoded protein: CASSPRGSSYNSPLHF. This rearrangement joins TRBV2 to TRBJ1-6, with TRBD1 as a possible D gene (5 bases). The V end lost 6 bases, the J end lost 0 bases, and 12 bases lay between the germline ends. The CDR3 sequence is 16 residues long. Germline V gene sequence: CDR1 SNHLY, CDR2 FYNNEI.

This clonotype was counted many times. The chain recombines TRBV12-3 or TRBV12-4 with TRBJ2-5; TRBD2 might be the D (5 bases). V was trimmed by 5 bases and J by 9 bases, leaving 13 bases between them. This CDR3 contains 12 residues. CDR3 sequence reads: CASSGSPRAQYF. The CDR3 DNA sequence: TGTGCCAGCAGTGGGTCACCGAGGGCCCAGTACTTC.

In this sample, this clonotype turned up many times. The chain carries TRBV28 and TRBJ2-7; possibly TRBD1 for D (5 bases). The V end lost 7 bases, the J end lost 5 bases, and 12 bases lay between the germline ends. Germline V gene lookup returns CDR1 MDHEN and CDR2 SYDVKM. This CDR3 comprises 12 residues. CDR3 amino acids: CASTLWGHEQYF. CDR3 sequence (DNA): TGTGCCAGCACCTTGTGGGGCCACGAGCAGTACTTC.

With regard to this clonotype: A much bigger clone sits one base away, suggesting this may be a read error. The chain has TRBV6-1 and TRBJ2-7; D uncertain. CDR3 length: 12 residues. The V and J ends lost 7 bases and 7 bases respectively, with 14 bases between them. Germline V CDR1 and CDR2: MNHNS, SASEGT. CDR3 amino acids: CASTTLPEEQYF. Written as DNA, the CDR3 is TGTGCCAGCACGACCCTCCCTGAGGAGCAGTACTTC.

This chain joins TRBV7-3 and TRBJ2-3, with 11 bases lining up with TRBD2. The germline V gene has CDR1 SGHTA and CDR2 FQGTGA. V shed 2 bases, J shed 1 base, and the junction held 5 bases outside the gene matches. This CDR3 has 17 amino acids. The DNA of the CDR3 is TGTGCCAGCAGCTTAGGGACTAGCGGAGCGGGCACAGATACGCAGTATTTT. Translating gives CASSLGTSGAGTDTQYF.

This clonotype was counted many times. The chain has TRBV28 and TRBJ1-5; D ambiguous. Germline assignment: CDR1 MDHEN and CDR2 SYDVKM. CDR3 length equals 13 residues. Deletions cut 2 bases from V and 9 bases from J, with 11 bases between. In DNA form, the CDR3 reads TGTGCCAGCAGTTTAATGGCCCCGGGGCCCCAGCATTTT. Amino acid sequence: CASSLMAPGPQHF.

This chain uses TRBV5-6 with TRBJ2-1; 8 positions match TRBD2. Germline V CDR1 and CDR2: SGHDT, YYEEEE. Unmatched junction bases numbered 9, after V lost 0 bases and J lost 7 bases. This CDR3 has 16 residues. CDR3 loop: CASSLAGLGMWNEQFF. CDR3 bases: TGTGCCAGCAGCTTGGCGGGACTAGGTATGTGGAATGAGCAGTTCTTC.

This clonotype has at least ten counts. The chain couples TRBV20-1 to TRBJ2-5, with D uncertain. V lost 0 bases to trimming and J lost 2 bases, with 13 bases between them. The germline gives CDR1 DFQATT, CDR2 SNEGSKA (reference sequence). This CDR3 spans 15 amino acids. CDR3 sequence: CSARDFLENQETQYF. For the CDR3, the DNA is TGCAGTGCTAGAGATTTCTTGGAGAATCAAGAGACCCAGTACTTC.

Concerning this clonotype: A single base separates this from a much larger clone, so it may be a read error. The rearrangement links TRBV27 to TRBJ1-4; D is uncertain. This CDR3 has 15 residues. Germline-derived CDR1 and CDR2 are MNHEY and SMNVEV (reference sequence). V shed 3 bases and J shed 5 bases, with 13 bases lying between them. CDR3 nucleotide sequence: TGTGCCAGCAGTTTTCGGTCAGAACGAAATGAAAAACTGTTTTTT. Its translation is CASSFRSERNEKLFF.

This clonotype was seen at least ten times. The V call is TRBV28, the J call TRBJ1-5; D gene ambiguous. The CDR3 has 15 amino acids. Trimming took 6 bases from V and 5 from J, leaving 17 bases between them. Looked up from germline, CDR1 is MDHEN and CDR2 is SYDVKM. For the CDR3, the DNA is TGTGCCAGCAGGCCTACCGACGGGTGGGATCAGCCCCAGCATTTT. This encodes CASRPTDGWDQPQHF.

This clonotype was counted ten times or more. The chain recombines TRBV27 with TRBJ1-5, with D perhaps TRBD1 (5 bases). There are 14 residues in the CDR3. Trimming shortened V by 6 bases and J by 3 bases, and 12 bases separated the two germline ends. Germline-derived CDR1 and CDR2 are MNHEY and SMNVEV (reference sequence). CDR3 sequence: CASSRRGDNQPQHF. CDR3 coding DNA: TGTGCCAGCAGCCGGAGGGGAGACAATCAGCCCCAGCATTTT.

The chain is built from TRBV28 and TRBJ1-2; TRBD1 is a possible D gene (5 bases). Per germline, CDR1 MDHEN and CDR2 SYDVKM. This CDR3 comprises 15 residues. Trimming shortened V by 7 bases and J by 2 bases, and 17 bases separated the two germline ends. The CDR3 reads CASIGADSLNYGYTF. The CDR3 DNA sequence: TGTGCCAGCATAGGGGCTGACAGCCTAAACTATGGCTACACCTTC.

The chain is built from TRBV27 and TRBJ2-2; D perhaps matches TRBD2 (7 bases). The V gene's germline CDR1 is MNHEY and CDR2 SMNVEV (reference sequence). CDR3 length: 17 residues. Trimming stripped 1 base from V and 9 bases from J, with 21 bases between. CDR3 amino acids: CASSLFNGGRRSRELFF. The CDR3 DNA sequence: TGTGCCAGCAGTTTATTCAACGGGGGGCGTAGGTCCCGGGAGCTGTTTTTT.

The chain uses TRBV19 and TRBJ1-2, with TRBD1 as a possible D gene (6 bases). Germline V gives CDR1 LNHDA, CDR2 SQIVND (reference sequence). Deletions cut 6 bases from V and 13 bases from J, with 21 bases between. This CDR3 spans 13 amino acids. This CDR3 is CASSPSSGGGSTF. The CDR3 DNA reads as TGTGCCAGTAGCCCCTCATCGGGGGGCGGTAGCACCTTC.

The J gene is TRBJ2-5, the V gene TRBV27; 10 nucleotides agree with TRBD2. The trim removed 1 base at V and 4 bases at J, leaving 9 bases unmatched. Germline CDR1 is MNHEY and CDR2 is SMNVEV (reference sequence). The CDR3 covers 17 residues. The CDR3 protein is CASSLFPSGRASETQYF. CDR3 DNA: TGTGCCAGCAGTTTATTCCCCAGCGGGAGGGCCTCAGAGACCCAGTACTTC.

This clonotype was observed at least ten times. The gene calls are TRBV28 and TRBJ2-3; no clear D gene. Deletions cut 4 bases from V and 0 bases from J, with 11 bases between. Germline-derived CDR1 and CDR2 are MDHEN and SYDVKM. CDR3 length: 15 amino acids. The DNA for the CDR3 is TGTGCCAGCAGTTCCAACACCCGAAGCACAGATACGCAGTATTTT. Its protein is CASSSNTRSTDTQYF.

In its sample, this clonotype was seen many times. The chain has TRBV6-1 and TRBJ2-3, with 9 positions matching TRBD2. Germline CDR1 MNHNS, CDR2 SASEGT. This CDR3 comprises 19 residues. V lost 5 bases to trimming and J lost 4 bases; unmatched junction nucleotides: 19. CDR3 in amino acids: CASSSLSGGPIWPPDTQYF. The CDR3, as DNA: TGTGCCAGCAGTTCCCTTAGCGGGGGTCCCATTTGGCCCCCAGATACGCAGTATTTT.

At least ten counts were recorded for this clonotype. The chain is built from TRBV4-2 and TRBJ2-7, with 7 bases identical to TRBD2. Germline V gene data show CDR1 as LGHNA and CDR2 as YNFKEQ. V shed 1 base, J shed 5 bases, and the junction held 5 bases outside the gene matches. This CDR3 contains 14 residues. The CDR3 sequence: CASSQGEGEDEQYF. CDR3 in DNA: TGTGCCAGCAGCCAAGGGGAGGGCGAGGACGAGCAGTACTTC.

This clonotype was counted many times. J is TRBJ1-1 and V is TRBV20-1; TRBD1 agrees at 7 bases. CDR1 and CDR2 (germline): DFQATT, SNEGSKA (reference sequence). CDR3 length equals 17 residues. J gave up 1 base and V 3 bases, and 14 bases lay outside the gene matches. The CDR3 coding sequence is TGCAGTGCTAGGAAGGGGGCCGTTGGGTACTGGAACACTGAAGCTTTCTTT. It translates to CSARKGAVGYWNTEAFF.